This entry lists 22 T cell receptor beta chains sequenced from one sample in a study of OX40 agonist ivuxolimab in advanced cancers. TCRdb keeps only in-frame clones here, not all; method: immunoSEQ multiplex PCR. The table includes over 60,000 clones, roughly nine tenths detected once. The sample consisted of CD4+ or CD8+ T cells sorted from blood, taken in a trial of the OX40 agonist ivuxolimab. The receptors were gathered from an adult with an advanced solid tumor such as melanoma, head and neck, liver or kidney cancer.

Here the CDR3 reads CASKPGTGVGEKLFF. DNA for the CDR3: TGTGCCAGCAAACCCGGGACAGGGGTCGGTGAAAAACTGTTTTTT. This chain connects TRBV6-5 to TRBJ1-4, with 10 bases that match TRBD1. The germline CDR1 and CDR2 sequences are MNHEY and SVGAGI. The J segment lost 7 bases and the V segment lost 7 bases, leaving 9 bases of the junction unmatched. CDR3 length: 15 amino acids.

The chain employs TRBV7-3 and TRBJ1-3; 10 bases fit TRBD1. CDR3 length: 15 residues. CDR1 is SGHTA and CDR2 is FQGTGA in the germline V gene. The J segment lost 3 bases and the V segment lost 5 bases, leaving 4 bases of the junction unmatched. CDR3 amino acids: CASSATGGGGNTIYF. In nucleotides, the CDR3 is TGTGCCAGCAGCGCGACAGGGGGCGGTGGAAACACCATATATTTT.

The V call is TRBV7-6, the J call TRBJ1-2; TRBD1 agrees at 11 bases. This CDR3 region has 16 residues. The ends lost 2 bases at V and 7 bases at J; junction bases unmatched: 9. Germline CDR1 reads SGHVS; CDR2 reads FNYEAQ. The CDR3 is CASSLSGQGVLSGYTF. CDR3 coding DNA: TGTGCCAGCAGCTTATCGGGACAGGGGGTCTTGTCTGGCTACACCTTC. Based on the CDR3 plus reference TRBV7-6 and TRBJ1-2, the full variable domain is GAGVSQSPRYKVTKRGQDVALRCDPISGHVSLYWYRQALGQGPEFLTYFNYEAQQDKSGLPNDRFSAERPEGSISTLTIQRTEQRDSAMYRCASSLSGQGVLSGYTFGSGTRLTVV.

J is TRBJ1-4 and V is TRBV9, with a tentative D call TRBD1 (6 bases). Trimming removed 0 bases at V and 4 bases at J, with 7 bases between. This CDR3 contains 14 residues. CDR1 SGDLS and CDR2 YYNGEE come from the germline V gene. In DNA form, the CDR3 reads TGTGCCAGCAGCGTAGGCAGGGGTAATGAAAAACTGTTTTTT. Protein: CASSVGRGNEKLFF.

There are a few counts of this clone. This chain uses TRBV2 with TRBJ2-5, with 14 bases identical to TRBD2. This CDR3 comprises 20 residues. V was clipped by 1 base and J by 3 bases; unmatched bases: 13. Germline V lookup: CDR1 SNHLY, CDR2 FYNNEI. In nucleotides, the CDR3 is TGTGCCAGCAGTGAAGATCGGGGGGAAGGACTAGCGGGAGGCAAAGAGACCCAGTACTTC. It encodes CASSEDRGEGLAGGKETQYF. Variable domain in full (rest from reference TRBV2 and TRBJ2-5): EPEVTQTPSHQVTQMGQEVILRCVPISNHLYFYWYRQILGQKVEFLVSFYNNEISEKSEIFDDQFSVERPDGSNFTLKIRSTKLEDSAMYFCASSEDRGEGLAGGKETQYFGPGTRLLVL.

The chain links TRBV5-4 to TRBJ1-6; 8 bases line up with TRBD1. The CDR3 runs 16 residues. Germline CDR1 SGHNT, CDR2 YYREEE (reference sequence). V gave up 0 bases and J gave up 6 bases; unmatched junction bases: 5. CDR3 sequence: CASSLGDRPLNSPLHF. CDR3 bases: TGTGCCAGCAGCTTGGGGGACAGGCCGCTTAATTCACCCCTCCACTTT.

J is TRBJ1-2 and V is TRBV7-3, with unresolved D. With 0 bases removed from V and 3 bases from J, the gap between germline ends came to 23 bases. Germline-derived CDR1 and CDR2 are SGHTA and FQGTGA. This CDR3 spans 19 amino acids. CDR3 coding DNA: TGTGCCAGCAGCTTAACGGGTTCAGCCGACATGAGTACTGACTATGGCTACACCTTC. As protein: CASSLTGSADMSTDYGYTF.

The V call is TRBV5-1, the J call TRBJ2-5, with no clear D. Trimming shortened V by 0 bases and J by 5 bases, and 8 bases separated the two germline ends. Germline CDR1 SGHRS, CDR2 YFSETQ. CDR3 length: 13 amino acids. The DNA for the CDR3 is TGCGCCAGCAGCTTGGGAGGTGAGGAGACCCAGTACTTC. It specifies CASSLGGEETQYF.

The chain carries TRBV6-5 and TRBJ2-7; 8 bases fit TRBD1. This CDR3 comprises 15 residues. Germline CDR1 reads MNHEY; CDR2 reads SVGAGI. With V trimmed by 5 bases and J by 4 bases, 10 bases remained unmatched. The CDR3, as DNA: TGTGCCAGCAGTGTAACCGGGACAGGAGTATACGAGCAGTACTTC. It yields the protein CASSVTGTGVYEQYF.

The chain recombines TRBV5-5 with TRBJ1-5; perhaps TRBD1 as D (6 bases). The CDR3 is made up of 15 amino acids. Trimming took off 1 base at V and 2 bases at J, with 10 bases between the two ends. Germline V lookup: CDR1 SGHKS, CDR2 YYEKEE (reference sequence). The DNA for the CDR3 is TGTGCCAGCAGCTTGACAGGGAAAGGCAATCAGCCCCAGCATTTT. Translation gives CASSLTGKGNQPQHF. The full variable domain, with the rest looked up from reference TRBV5-5 and TRBJ1-5, is DAGVTQSPTHLIKTRGQQVTLRCSPISGHKSVSWYQQVLGQGPQFIFQYYEKEERGRGNFPDRFSARQFPNYSSELNVNALLLGDSALYLCASSLTGKGNQPQHFGDGTRLSIL.

V gene TRBV2 combines with J gene TRBJ2-6, with 9 bases that match TRBD1. The CDR3 runs to 17 residues. Per the germline V gene, CDR1 is SNHLY and CDR2 is FYNNEI. The trim removed 8 bases at V and 4 bases at J, leaving 12 bases unmatched. The CDR3 nucleotides are TGTGCCAGCGCCCCCGGGACAGGGTATACCGGGGCCAACGTCCTGACTTTC. This encodes CASAPGTGYTGANVLTF.

This clone appeared once. This chain connects TRBV11-3 to TRBJ1-4; D not certain. Germline assignment: CDR1 SGHNT and CDR2 YENEEA. The CDR3 runs 18 residues. Trimming took 1 base from V and 0 from J, leaving 15 bases between them. This CDR3 is CASSLGEKAATTNEKLFF. DNA for the CDR3: TGTGCCAGCAGCTTAGGTGAGAAGGCCGCCACAACTAATGAAAAACTGTTTTTT.

In this sample, this clone turned up once. The chain combines TRBV11-3 with TRBJ2-3, with D perhaps TRBD1 or TRBD2 (5 bases each). The CDR3 extends over 14 amino acids. Germline V gene sequence: CDR1 SGHNT, CDR2 YENEEA. Trimming took 5 bases from V and 5 from J, leaving 14 bases between them. CDR3 amino acids: CASSAELGGDTQYF. The DNA for the CDR3 is TGTGCCAGCAGCGCCGAACTTGGGGGAGATACGCAGTATTTT. The full variable domain, rest sourced from reference TRBV11-3 and TRBJ2-3, is EAGVVQSPRYKIIEKKQPVAFWCNPISGHNTLYWYLQNLGQGPELLIRYENEEAVDDSQLPKDRFSAERLKGVDSTLKIQPAELGDSAVYLCASSAELGGDTQYFGPGTRLTVL.

The chain links TRBV6-6 to TRBJ2-4; D ambiguous. CDR1 is MNHNY and CDR2 is SVGAGI in the germline V gene (reference sequence). Trimming took off 2 bases at V and 2 bases at J, with 4 bases between the two ends. The length of the CDR3 is 13 residues. DNA for the CDR3: TGTGCCAGCAGTTACGTTTCCAAAAACATTCAGTACTTC. Amino acid sequence: CASSYVSKNIQYF.

The V gene is TRBV27, the J gene TRBJ2-7; 8 bases match TRBD1. Germline V gene lookup returns CDR1 MNHEY and CDR2 SMNVEV (reference sequence). The CDR3 extends over 13 amino acids. With 9 bases clipped from V and 5 bases from J, the junction kept 9 bases outside the gene matches. This CDR3 reads CASSGTGNHEQYF. In DNA form, the CDR3 reads TGTGCCAGTTCCGGGACAGGTAATCACGAGCAGTACTTC.

The chain carries TRBV9 and TRBJ1-6; 8 nucleotides match TRBD1. Per the germline V gene, CDR1 is SGDLS and CDR2 is YYNGEE. This CDR3 region has 14 residues. The trim removed 4 bases at V and 10 bases at J, leaving 7 bases unmatched. The CDR3 DNA reads TGTGCCAGCAGCTCCGGACAGGGAGGATCACCCCTCCACTTT. This gives the protein CASSSGQGGSPLHF.

V gene TRBV30 combines with J gene TRBJ1-1; perhaps TRBD1 as D (5 bases). CDR3 length equals 13 residues. CDR1 GTSNPN and CDR2 SVGIG come from the germline V gene (reference sequence). Trimming took 4 bases from V and 1 from J, leaving 10 bases between them. The CDR3 sequence is CAWTNGGNTEAFF. The CDR3 DNA is TGTGCCTGGACCAATGGGGGGAACACTGAAGCTTTCTTT. Full variable domain (missing parts from reference TRBV30 and TRBJ1-1): SQTIHQWPATLVQPVGSPLSLECTVEGTSNPNLYWYRQAAGRGLQLLFYSVGIGQISSEVPQNLSASRPQDRQFILSSKKLLLSDSGFYLCAWTNGGNTEAFFGQGTRLTVV.

The J gene is TRBJ2-1, the V gene TRBV2; possibly TRBD2 for D (6 bases). The CDR3 has 16 residues. Germline-derived CDR1 and CDR2 are SNHLY and FYNNEI. V lost 2 bases, J lost 5 bases, and 16 bases lay in between. This CDR3 reads CASSEPSGAIHNEQFF. Here the CDR3 DNA reads TGTGCCAGCAGTGAACCGTCGGGAGCTATCCACAATGAGCAGTTCTTC.

This clone has a handful of counts. At one of its ends the junction is not consistent with the germline gene, which may arise from a read error. In DNA, the CDR3 is TGTGCTAGCAGCCCCCCCAGAGACAGGAGGAGTGAAAAACTGTTTTTT. This gives the protein CASSPPRDRRSEKLFF. The chain couples TRBV7-7 to TRBJ1-4; D is perhaps TRBD1 (6 bases). Germline V lookup: CDR1 SSHAT, CDR2 FNYEAQ (reference sequence). This CDR3 has 16 amino acids.

This chain links TRBV14 with TRBJ1-1, with D perhaps matching TRBD1 (6 bases). Germline values: CDR1 SGHDN, CDR2 FVKESK. Trimming shortened V by 4 bases and J by 2 bases, and 17 bases separated the two germline ends. The CDR3 length is 16 residues. The CDR3 protein is CASSPGPIQGNTEAFF. CDR3 nucleotide sequence: TGTGCCAGCAGCCCGGGCCCTATACAGGGAAACACTGAAGCTTTCTTT.

This clone appeared a few times. The rearrangement links TRBV5-6 to TRBJ1-1; D is unresolved. CDR1 SGHDT and CDR2 YYEEEE come from the germline V gene. This CDR3 comprises 13 residues. V gave up 4 bases and J gave up 1 base, with 8 bases separating them. The CDR3 DNA follows: TGTGCCAGCAGCCACGGTCCGAACACTGAAGCTTTCTTT. This encodes CASSHGPNTEAFF.

The chain has TRBV15 and TRBJ1-4, with D possibly being TRBD1 (6 bases). The V end lost 5 bases, the J end lost 0 bases, and 10 bases lay between the germline ends. The CDR3 loop spans 15 amino acids. The germline V gene encodes CDR1 LNHNV and CDR2 YYDKDF (reference sequence). The CDR3 DNA reads TGTGCCACCAGCCCGGGGGGCGCAACTAATGAAAAACTGTTTTTT. It specifies CATSPGGATNEKLFF.